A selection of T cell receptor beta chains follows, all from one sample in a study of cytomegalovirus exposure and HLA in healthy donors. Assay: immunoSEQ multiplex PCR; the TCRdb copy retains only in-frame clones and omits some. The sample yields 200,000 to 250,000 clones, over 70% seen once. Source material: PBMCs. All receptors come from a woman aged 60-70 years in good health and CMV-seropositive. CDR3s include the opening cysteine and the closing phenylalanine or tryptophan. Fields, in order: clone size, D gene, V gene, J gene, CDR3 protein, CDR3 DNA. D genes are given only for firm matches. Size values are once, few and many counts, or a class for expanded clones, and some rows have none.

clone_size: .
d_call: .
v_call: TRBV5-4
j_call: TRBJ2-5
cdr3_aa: CASSWGQRQETQYF
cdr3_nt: TGTGCCAGCAGCTGGGGGCAGCGTCAAGAGACCCAGTACTTC

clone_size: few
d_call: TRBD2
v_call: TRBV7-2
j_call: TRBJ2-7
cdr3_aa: CASSRLVAGGEQYF
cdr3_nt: TGTGCCAGCAGCCGCCTCGTAGCGGGGGGCGAGCAGTACTTC

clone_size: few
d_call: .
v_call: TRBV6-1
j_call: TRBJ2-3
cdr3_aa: CASIRPGSPDTQYF
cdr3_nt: TGTGCCAGCATTCGACCCGGGAGTCCAGATACGCAGTATTTT

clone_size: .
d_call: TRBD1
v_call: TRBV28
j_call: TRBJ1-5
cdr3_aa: CASRGQGYSNQPQHF
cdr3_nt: TGTGCCAGCAGGGGACAGGGATATAGCAATCAGCCCCAGCATTTT

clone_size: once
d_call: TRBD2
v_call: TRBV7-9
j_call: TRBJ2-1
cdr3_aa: CASSPTSDRYNEQFF
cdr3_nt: TGTGCCAGCAGCCCAACTAGCGACCGGTACAATGAGCAGTTCTTC

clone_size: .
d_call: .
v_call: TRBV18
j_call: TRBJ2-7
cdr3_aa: CASSPISDRYPYEQYF
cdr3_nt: TGTGCCAGCTCACCTATCTCTGACAGGTATCCCTACGAGCAGTACTTC

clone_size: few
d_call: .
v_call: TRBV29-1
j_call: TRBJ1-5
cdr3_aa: CSVQVGNQPQHF
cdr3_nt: TGCAGCGTACAGGTAGGCAATCAGCCCCAGCATTTT

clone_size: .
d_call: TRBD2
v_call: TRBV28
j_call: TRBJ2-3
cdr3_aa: CATSPAGSGTDTQYF
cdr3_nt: TGTGCCACCTCGCCAGCGGGGTCTGGCACAGATACGCAGTATTTT

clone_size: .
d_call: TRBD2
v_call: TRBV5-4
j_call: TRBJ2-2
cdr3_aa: CASSLGLMGGDTGELFF
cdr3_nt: TGTGCCAGCAGCTTGGGCTTAATGGGAGGGGACACCGGGGAGCTGTTTTTT

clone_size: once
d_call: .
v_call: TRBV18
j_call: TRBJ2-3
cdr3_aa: CASSPEHRGTDTQYF
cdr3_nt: TGTGCCAGCTCACCAGAACACCGGGGCACAGATACGCAGTATTTT

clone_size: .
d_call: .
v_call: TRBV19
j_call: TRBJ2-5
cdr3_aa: CASSLNSGPRIQKTQYF
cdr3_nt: TGTGCCAGTAGTCTCAACTCAGGGCCCCGGATACAAAAGACCCAGTACTTC

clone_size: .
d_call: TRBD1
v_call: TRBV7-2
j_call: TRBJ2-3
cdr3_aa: CASSMLGQGDADTQYF
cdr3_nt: TGTGCCAGCAGCATGTTGGGACAGGGAGACGCGGATACGCAGTATTTT

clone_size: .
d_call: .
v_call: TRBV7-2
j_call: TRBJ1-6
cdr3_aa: CASSPGTLGSPLHF
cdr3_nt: TGTGCCAGCAGCCCCGGGACTTTGGGATCACCCCTCCACTTT

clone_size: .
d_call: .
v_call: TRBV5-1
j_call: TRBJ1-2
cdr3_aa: CASSPGGEGYGYTF
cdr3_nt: TGCGCCAGCAGCCCCGGAGGGGAGGGCTATGGCTACACCTTC

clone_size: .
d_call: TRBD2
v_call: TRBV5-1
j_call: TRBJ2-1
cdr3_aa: CASTGLAGEFYNEQFF
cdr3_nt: TGCGCCAGCACCGGACTAGCGGGAGAGTTCTACAATGAGCAGTTCTTC

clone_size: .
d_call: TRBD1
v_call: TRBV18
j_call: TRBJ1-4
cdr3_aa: CASSPGQNEKLFF
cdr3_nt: TGTGCCAGCTCACCGGGACAGAATGAAAAACTGTTTTTT

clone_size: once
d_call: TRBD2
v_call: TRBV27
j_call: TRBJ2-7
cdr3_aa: CASSLTSGRDEQYF
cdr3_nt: TGTGCCAGCAGCCTAACTAGCGGGAGGGACGAGCAGTACTTC

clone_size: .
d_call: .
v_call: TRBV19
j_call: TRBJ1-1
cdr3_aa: CASARVGPFQNTEAFF
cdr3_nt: TGTGCCAGCGCACGGGTGGGGCCGTTTCAGAACACTGAAGCTTTCTTT

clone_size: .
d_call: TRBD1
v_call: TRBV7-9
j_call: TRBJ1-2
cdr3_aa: CASSFEGQGNYGYTF
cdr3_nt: TGTGCCAGCAGCTTTGAGGGACAGGGCAACTATGGCTACACCTTC

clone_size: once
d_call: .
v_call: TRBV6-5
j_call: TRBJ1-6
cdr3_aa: CASSQGWANSPLHF
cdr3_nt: TGTGCCAGCAGCCAGGGGTGGGCTAATTCACCCCTCCACTTT

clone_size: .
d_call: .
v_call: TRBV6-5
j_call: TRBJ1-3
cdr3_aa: CASSFRQAPGNTIYF
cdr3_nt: TGTGCCAGCAGCTTTAGACAGGCCCCTGGAAACACCATATATTTT

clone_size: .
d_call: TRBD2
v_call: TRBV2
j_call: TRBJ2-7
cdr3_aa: CASSESTGSGSVYEQYF
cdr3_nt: TGTGCCAGCAGTGAATCTACCGGTAGCGGGAGTGTCTACGAGCAGTACTTC

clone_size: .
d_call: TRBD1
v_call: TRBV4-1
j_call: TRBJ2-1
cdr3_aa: CASSRPLDRVGYNEQFF
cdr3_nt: TGCGCCAGCAGCCGACCCCTAGACAGGGTAGGGTACAATGAGCAGTTCTTC

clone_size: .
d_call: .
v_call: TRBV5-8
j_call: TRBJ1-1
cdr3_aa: CASSLAWPRLRVAREAFF
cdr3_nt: TGTGCCAGCAGCCTGGCTTGGCCAAGATTGCGCGTAGCTAGAGAAGCTTTCTTT

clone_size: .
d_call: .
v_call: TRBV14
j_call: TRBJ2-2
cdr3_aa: CASSPLQVLNTGELFF
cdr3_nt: TGTGCCAGCAGCCCCCTACAGGTCCTGAACACCGGGGAGCTGTTTTTT

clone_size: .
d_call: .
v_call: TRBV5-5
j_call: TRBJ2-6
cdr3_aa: CASSLQDSGANVLTF
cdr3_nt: TGTGCCAGCAGCCTACAGGACTCTGGGGCCAACGTCCTGACTTTC

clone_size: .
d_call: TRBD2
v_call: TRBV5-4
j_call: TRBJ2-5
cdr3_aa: CASSLRGGIGKTQYF
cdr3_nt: TGTGCCAGCAGCCTCCGGGGAGGGATCGGAAAGACCCAGTACTTC

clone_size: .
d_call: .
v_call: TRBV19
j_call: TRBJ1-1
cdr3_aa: CASSRTAGEAFF
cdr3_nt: TGTGCCAGTAGTAGGACAGCTGGTGAAGCTTTCTTT

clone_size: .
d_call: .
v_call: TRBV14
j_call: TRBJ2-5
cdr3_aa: CASSPTGYQETQYF
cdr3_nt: TGTGCCAGCAGCCCAACGGGGTACCAAGAGACCCAGTACTTC

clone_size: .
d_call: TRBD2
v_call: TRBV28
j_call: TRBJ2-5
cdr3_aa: CASSFDRGFGGGETQYF
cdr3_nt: TGTGCCAGCAGTTTCGATCGTGGATTCGGGGGAGGGGAGACCCAGTACTTC

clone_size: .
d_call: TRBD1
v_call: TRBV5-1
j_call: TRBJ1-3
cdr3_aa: CASSLVTGSGNTIYF
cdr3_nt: TGCGCCAGCAGCTTGGTGACAGGGAGTGGAAACACCATATATTTT

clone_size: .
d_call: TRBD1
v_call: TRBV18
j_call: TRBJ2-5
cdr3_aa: CASSPDRGLYQETQYF
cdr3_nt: TGTGCCAGCTCACCGGACAGGGGGTTATACCAAGAGACCCAGTACTTC

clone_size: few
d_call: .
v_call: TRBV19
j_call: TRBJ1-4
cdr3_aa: CATRKAQGSNEKLFF
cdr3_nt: TGTGCCACTAGGAAAGCACAGGGTTCTAATGAAAAACTGTTTTTT

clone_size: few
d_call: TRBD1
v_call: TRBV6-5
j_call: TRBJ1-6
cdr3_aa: CASRDRQGVSPLHF
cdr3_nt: TGTGCCAGCAGAGATAGACAGGGGGTATCACCCCTCCACTTT

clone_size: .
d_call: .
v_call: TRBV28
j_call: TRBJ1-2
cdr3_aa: CASSLLSGSGNYGYTF
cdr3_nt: TGTGCCAGCAGTTTATTGTCCGGTTCGGGGAACTATGGCTACACCTTC

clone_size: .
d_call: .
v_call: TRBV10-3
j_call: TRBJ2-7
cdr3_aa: CAISESGTDRGQYF
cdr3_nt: TGTGCCATCAGTGAGTCGGGAACAGACCGGGGTCAGTACTTC

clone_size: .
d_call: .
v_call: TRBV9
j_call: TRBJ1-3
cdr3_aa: CASSERGLPSGNTIYF
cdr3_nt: TGTGCCAGCAGCGAGAGGGGACTGCCCTCTGGAAACACCATATATTTT

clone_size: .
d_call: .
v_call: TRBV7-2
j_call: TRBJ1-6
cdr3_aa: CASSFRVVGLDSPLHF
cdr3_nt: TGTGCCAGCAGCTTCAGGGTGGTTGGATTAGATTCACCCCTCCACTTT

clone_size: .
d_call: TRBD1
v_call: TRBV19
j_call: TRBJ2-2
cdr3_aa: CASSAQGAGELFF
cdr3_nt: TGTGCCAGTAGTGCACAGGGGGCCGGGGAGCTGTTTTTT

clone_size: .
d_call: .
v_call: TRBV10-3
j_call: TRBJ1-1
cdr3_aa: CAIRGDLGIEGEAFF
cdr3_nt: TGTGCCATCCGCGGGGACTTAGGCATCGAGGGTGAAGCTTTCTTT

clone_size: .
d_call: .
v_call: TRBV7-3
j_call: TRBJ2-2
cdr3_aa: CASSPSVPTGELFF
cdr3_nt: TGTGCCAGCAGCCCGAGCGTTCCGACCGGGGAGCTGTTTTTT

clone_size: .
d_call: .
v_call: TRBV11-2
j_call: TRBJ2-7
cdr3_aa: CASSPPGHSYEQYF
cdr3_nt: TGTGCCAGCAGCCCCCCGGGACACTCCTACGAGCAGTACTTC

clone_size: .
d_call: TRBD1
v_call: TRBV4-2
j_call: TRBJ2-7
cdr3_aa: CASSQATTGTYEQYF
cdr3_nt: TGTGCCAGCAGCCAAGCGACGACAGGGACCTACGAGCAGTACTTC

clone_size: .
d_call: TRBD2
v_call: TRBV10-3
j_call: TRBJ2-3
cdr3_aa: CAISGSAGGAPSTQYF
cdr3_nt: TGTGCCATCAGTGGTAGCGCGGGGGGGGCCCCGAGTACGCAGTATTTT